The 27 T cell receptor beta chains below all came from one sample that was sequenced in a study of beta chain features in type 1 diabetes. Their target antigens are unknown. Study-wide findings and caveats: Among all four CD4+ subsets, Type 1 diabetes patients had TCRB CDR3s that were moderately but significantly shorter.

Every isolated RNA sample was fully reverse transcribed, so sequencing captured expressed TCRB transcripts. Method: immunoSEQ multiplex PCR; TCRdb's copy keeps in-frame clones and lacks some. Of hundreds of thousands of clones in the sample, approximately 11% were seen once. The specimen was naive CD4+ T cells from blood. The receptor set was obtained from a man between 25 and 39 years old with type 1 diabetes.

The genes are TRBV29-1 and TRBJ2-5; possibly TRBD2 for D (5 bases). CDR3 length: 14 residues. Per the germline V gene, CDR1 is SQVTM and CDR2 is ANQGSEA. The V end was cut by 6 bases, the J end by 4 bases, with 18 bases between. The CDR3 loop reads CSVGYGLLRETQYF. CDR3 sequence (DNA): TGCAGCGTCGGGTATGGACTTCTTCGAGAGACCCAGTACTTC.

This rearrangement joins TRBV5-4 to TRBJ2-5; TRBD2 matches at 9 bases. The CDR3 is 17 residues long. Germline CDR1 SGHNT, CDR2 YYREEE (reference sequence). V lost 4 bases to trimming and J lost 5 bases; unmatched junction nucleotides: 15. This chain's CDR3 is CASSQDISGGPSETQYF. The CDR3 DNA follows: TGTGCCAGCAGCCAAGATATTAGCGGGGGACCGAGTGAGACCCAGTACTTC.

J is TRBJ2-1 and V is TRBV18, with TRBD2 matching 10 bases. V shed 6 bases, J shed 6 bases, and the junction held 8 bases outside the gene matches. The CDR3 runs to 15 residues. Germline CDR1 reads KGHSH; CDR2 reads LQKENI. The DNA for the CDR3 is TGTGCCAGCTCTCAGGGACTAGCGAAGGGCAATGAGCAGTTCTTC. It translates to CASSQGLAKGNEQFF.

The chain recombines TRBV13 with TRBJ2-2; 7 nucleotides match TRBD1. With V trimmed by 2 bases and J by 3 bases, 3 bases remained unmatched. The germline V gene encodes CDR1 PRHDT and CDR2 FYEKMQ (reference sequence). The CDR3 loop spans 15 amino acids. CDR3 in amino acids: CASSLRTGDTGELFF. The CDR3 coding sequence is TGTGCCAGCAGCTTAAGGACAGGCGACACCGGGGAGCTGTTTTTT.

The rearrangement joins TRBV7-9 to TRBJ2-3, with 14 nucleotides matching TRBD2. This CDR3 has 16 residues. Germline V lookup: CDR1 SEHNR, CDR2 FQNEAQ (reference sequence). J lost 1 base, V lost 5 bases, and 2 bases had no gene match. The CDR3: CASSGGLAGGTDTQYF. As DNA, the CDR3 is TGTGCCAGCAGCGGGGGACTAGCGGGAGGCACAGATACGCAGTATTTT.

CDR3 loop: CAWCRDSNLYEQYF. In nucleotides, the CDR3 is TGTGCCTGGTGCCGGGACAGCAACCTTTACGAGCAGTACTTC. This sequence joins TRBV30 and TRBJ2-5, with 7 bases aligning to TRBD1. The J call is in doubt because the DNA end fits TRBJ2-7 better. The CDR3 loop spans 14 amino acids. Germline V CDR1 and CDR2: GTSNPN, SVGIG (reference sequence).

The chain joins TRBV30 to TRBJ2-2; D perhaps matches TRBD1 (5 bases). Germline V gene sequence: CDR1 GTSNPN, CDR2 SVGIG (reference sequence). V lost 3 bases, J lost 8 bases, and 16 bases lay in between. The CDR3 covers 14 residues. CDR3 nucleotides: TGTGCCTGGAGGGACATCCGAAGGGGTGGGGAGCTGTTTTTT. This encodes CAWRDIRRGGELFF.

There are a few counts of this clone. This rearrangement joins TRBV30 to TRBJ1-2; the D is unclear. Trimming shortened V by 0 bases and J by 12 bases, and 11 bases separated the two germline ends. Germline CDR1 GTSNPN, CDR2 SVGIG (reference sequence). CDR3 size: 11 residues. This CDR3 reads CAWSVLAVHTF. Written as DNA, the CDR3 is TGTGCCTGGAGTGTCCTTGCAGTCCACACCTTC.

This chain connects TRBV5-6 to TRBJ2-3, with 15 nucleotides matching TRBD2. V shed 4 bases and J 4 bases; nucleotides not matched to a gene: 7. The CDR3 sequence is 17 residues long. From germline, CDR1 is SGHDT and CDR2 YYEEEE. This CDR3 is CASSPRTSGGASDTQYF. The CDR3 DNA is TGTGCCAGCAGCCCAAGGACTAGCGGGGGGGCCTCAGATACGCAGTATTTT. Together with reference TRBV5-6 and TRBJ2-3, the CDR3 gives the full variable domain: DAGVTQSPTHLIKTRGQQVTLRCSPKSGHDTVSWYQQALGQGPQFIFQYYEEEERQRGNFPDRFSGHQFPNYSSELNVNALLLGDSALYLCASSPRTSGGASDTQYFGPGTRLTVL.

In this sample, this clone turned up a few times. The genes are TRBV2 and TRBJ2-1; TRBD2 matches 13 bases. The germline gives CDR1 SNHLY, CDR2 FYNNEI. With V trimmed by 8 bases and J by 3 bases, 4 bases remained unmatched. The length of the CDR3 is 15 residues. In DNA, the CDR3 is TGTGCCAGCCGACTAGCGGGGGGTAGCTACAATGAGCAGTTCTTC. Translation: CASRLAGGSYNEQFF.

The chain is built from TRBV5-6 and TRBJ2-5; D gene uncertain. The CDR3 consists of 13 residues. With 0 bases removed from V and 1 base from J, the gap between germline ends came to 4 bases. Germline loops: CDR1 SGHDT, CDR2 YYEEEE. The CDR3 DNA reads as TGTGCCAGCAGCTTGGTGAGCCAAGAGACCCAGTACTTC. Protein sequence: CASSLVSQETQYF.

This clone was seen a few times. V and J are TRBV4-1 and TRBJ1-4; tentative D call: TRBD1 (5 bases). V dropped 1 base and J dropped 5 bases, with 11 bases sitting between them. The CDR3 extends over 15 amino acids. The V gene's germline CDR1 is MGHRA and CDR2 YSYEKL. CDR3 sequence: CASSQVTAVNEKLFF. In nucleotides, the CDR3 is TGCGCCAGCAGCCAAGTGACAGCAGTGAATGAAAAACTGTTTTTT.

This clone was recorded a few times. This CDR3 reads CASSPTGQLYEQYF. CDR3 sequence (DNA): TGTGCCAGCAGTCCGACGGGACAGTTATACGAGCAGTACTTC. The chain combines TRBV6-5 with TRBJ2-7; 7 positions match TRBD1. Germline V gives CDR1 MNHEY, CDR2 SVGAGI. There are 14 residues in the CDR3. V dropped 5 bases and J dropped 4; count of bases not matched to a gene: 8.

This clone has more than one count but fewer than ten. The junction differs from germline at one of its ends, possibly a read error. V gene TRBV4-2 combines with J gene TRBJ2-5, with D hard to call. Looked up from germline, CDR1 is LGHNA and CDR2 is YNFKEQ. The CDR3 length is 14 residues. The CDR3 loop is CASSQELAEEAQYF. CDR3 DNA: TGTGCCAGCAGCCAAGAGTTGGCTGAAGAGGCCCAGTACTTC.

A word on this clone: This sample includes further DNA sequences coding for the same CDR3. J is TRBJ2-7 and V is TRBV7-9; 9 bases are a match to TRBD1. In germline, CDR1 is SEHNR, CDR2 FQNEAQ (reference sequence). J was trimmed by 3 bases and V by 5 bases; bases with no gene match: 5. CDR3 size: 14 residues. DNA of the CDR3: TGTGCCAGCAGCGCGGGACAGGGATTCTACGAGCAGTACTTC. Its translation is CASSAGQGFYEQYF.

The sample holds a few counts of this clone. V and J are TRBV29-1 and TRBJ2-3, with 7 bases matching TRBD2. Trimming cost V 5 bases and J 2 bases; bases outside gene matches: 1. The length of the CDR3 is 12 residues. CDR1 SQVTM and CDR2 ANQGSEA come from the germline V gene. CDR3 in DNA: TGCAGCGTTTGGGACTACACAGATACGCAGTATTTT. Protein product: CSVWDYTDTQYF.

This chain joins TRBV9 and TRBJ2-3; perhaps TRBD2 as D (9 bases). V was cut by 5 bases and J by 2 bases, with 24 bases left in between. The CDR3 runs to 18 residues. Germline-derived CDR1 and CDR2 are SGDLS and YYNGEE. The CDR3 nucleotides read TGTGCCAGCAGTAGACAGGGGACCGGGACTAGCTTCACAGATACGCAGTATTTT. It translates to CASSRQGTGTSFTDTQYF.

This clone was seen a few times. The J gene is TRBJ2-1, the V gene TRBV19, with D possibly being TRBD2 (5 bases). Germline CDR1 LNHDA, CDR2 SQIVND (reference sequence). This CDR3 has 14 residues. With 10 bases removed from V and 2 bases from J, the gap between germline ends came to 15 bases. The CDR3 loop reads CATTPREPYNEQFF. The CDR3 nucleotides are TGTGCCACTACGCCCCGGGAACCCTACAATGAGCAGTTCTTC.

A word on this clone: The junction shows a germline mismatch at one end, possibly a read error. The chain is built from TRBV7-2 and TRBJ2-7; 7 bases match TRBD1. In germline, CDR1 is SGHTA, CDR2 FQGNSA. This CDR3 spans 11 amino acids. The CDR3 DNA reads as TGTGCCAGCAGCTCAAACAGGGGAACCTCGTTC. It specifies CASSSNRGTSF.

Only a few counts were recorded for this clone. The chain couples TRBV11-2 to TRBJ2-4; D possibly corresponds to TRBD2 (6 bases). V was pared by 3 bases and J by 6 bases, with 18 bases between. Germline CDR1 is SGHAT and CDR2 is FQNNGV. The CDR3 totals 16 residues. The CDR3 DNA is TGTGCCAGCAGCTTGGCGCTAGCGTTGGGTCGAAACATTCAGTACTTC. Translated, it gives CASSLALALGRNIQYF.

This chain connects TRBV27 to TRBJ1-3; perhaps TRBD1 as D (5 bases). Trimming left V 6 bases short and J 8 bases short, with 11 bases between. This CDR3 contains 12 residues. CDR1 and CDR2 (germline): MNHEY, SMNVEV (reference sequence). CDR3 bases: TGTGCCAGCAGGTCACCGGGGGACACCATATATTTT. Translated: CASRSPGDTIYF.

The rearrangement joins TRBV6-6 to TRBJ1-6, with D possibly being TRBD1 (5 bases). CDR1 is MNHNY, CDR2 SVGAGI, per germline (reference sequence). The CDR3 extends over 13 amino acids. Trimming stripped 4 bases from V and 8 bases from J, with 9 bases between. Here the CDR3 DNA reads TGTGCCAGCAGTTCAGGGATCGATTCACCCCTCCACTTT. This gives the protein CASSSGIDSPLHF.

This rearrangement joins TRBV7-3 to TRBJ1-5; TRBD1 might be the D (5 bases). The V end was cut by 5 bases, the J end by 5 bases, with 16 bases between. Germline V gene sequence: CDR1 SGHTA, CDR2 FQGTGA. This CDR3 has 15 amino acids. Written as DNA, the CDR3 is TGTGCCAGCAGCATAGGGCCCAGGGTACATCAGCCCCAGCATTTT. Translating gives CASSIGPRVHQPQHF.

The V gene is TRBV9, the J gene TRBJ1-1; tentative D call: TRBD1 (5 bases). Germline V lookup: CDR1 SGDLS, CDR2 YYNGEE. V was cut by 0 bases and J by 8 bases, with 11 bases left in between. The CDR3 consists of 13 residues. The CDR3: CASSVATGGEAFF. Written as DNA, the CDR3 is TGTGCCAGCAGCGTAGCTACGGGGGGAGAAGCTTTCTTT.

V usage is TRBV7-9 and J usage is TRBJ2-7; 14 bases line up with TRBD2. Trimming at V came to 3 bases and at J to 4 bases, leaving 5 bases not matched to a gene. The V gene's germline CDR1 is SEHNR and CDR2 FQNEAQ (reference sequence). The CDR3 is 16 residues long. The CDR3 here is CASSFATSGGVYEQYF. For the CDR3, the DNA is TGTGCCAGCAGCTTCGCGACTAGCGGGGGGGTTTACGAGCAGTACTTC.

The V gene is TRBV4-2, the J gene TRBJ2-1; a weak D match, TRBD1 (6 bases). The ends were cut back, 4 bases at V and 7 bases at J, with 17 bases in the middle. Germline CDR1 and CDR2: LGHNA and YNFKEQ. CDR3 length equals 15 residues. The CDR3 here is CASSPGAPAENEQFF. CDR3 DNA: TGTGCCAGCAGCCCAGGGGCCCCGGCGGAGAATGAGCAGTTCTTC.

This clone has a handful of counts. The CDR3 is CASRTGSSSYEQYF. In DNA form, the CDR3 reads TGTGCCAGCAGGACAGGGTCGAGCTCCTACGAGCAGTACTTC. V usage is TRBV2 and J usage is TRBJ2-7; the match to TRBD1 covers 7 bases. The V and J ends lost 6 bases and 0 bases, in that order; junction bases with no gene match: 5. The CDR3 sequence is 14 residues long. Germline CDR1 reads SNHLY; CDR2 reads FYNNEI.